Presented here are 8 T cell receptor beta chains from one specimen sequenced in a study of early T cells in non-severe SARS-CoV-2 infection. One entry per CDR3 protein results from TCRdb running MiXCR on the 5' RACE reads. The sample has tens of thousands of distinct CDR3 sequences, around 10% seen once; the top ten hold over 2%. Here the sequenced sample was whole blood, taken at baseline. The receptors derive from an adult who was a healthcare worker with PCR-confirmed SARS-CoV-2 infection or an uninfected control (not recorded which).

This clonotype was seen more than once but under ten times. The CDR3 coding sequence is TGCAGCGTTCGGCTTCAGGGGCAGGGGTACGAGCAGTACTTC. As protein: CSVRLQGQGYEQYF. V is TRBV29-1 and J is TRBJ2-7, with D perhaps TRBD1 (6 bases). This CDR3 has 14 residues. Per germline, CDR1 SQVTM and CDR2 ANQGSEA. Trimming pared 5 bases from V and 4 bases from J, leaving 18 bases between.

This sequence joins TRBV7-6 and TRBJ2-1, with D possibly matching TRBD1 (5 bases). The germline gives CDR1 SGHVS, CDR2 FNYEAQ. This CDR3 region has 12 residues. V lost 6 bases and J lost 13, with 16 bases in between. The CDR3 region is CASSSTAPLQFF. Written as DNA, the CDR3 is TGTGCCAGCAGTTCGACAGCTCCCCTACAGTTCTTC.

V usage is TRBV6-2 or TRBV6-3 and J usage is TRBJ2-1, with 11 bases aligning to TRBD2. J gave up 5 bases and V 1 base, and 1 base lay outside the gene matches. CDR1 and CDR2 from the germline V gene are MNHEY and SVGEGT. CDR3 length: 15 residues. For the CDR3, the DNA is TGTGCCAGCAGTTACTGGGGACTAGCGGACAATGAGCAGTTCTTC. It specifies CASSYWGLADNEQFF.

The gene calls are TRBV28 and TRBJ2-3, with 7 bases identical to TRBD2. Germline trimming cut 5 bases from V and 4 bases from J; bases unmatched to any gene: 9. The CDR3 runs to 15 residues. Per germline, CDR1 MDHEN and CDR2 SYDVKM. Here the CDR3 DNA reads TGTGCCAGCAGTCCCAAAGGACTAGGAGCAGATACGCAGTATTTT. It codes for CASSPKGLGADTQYF.

CDR3 in DNA: TGTGCCAGCAGTCCGCCCGGGACAGGGATATACGAGCAGTACTTC. It is translated as CASSPPGTGIYEQYF. This chain connects TRBV6-6 to TRBJ2-7; TRBD1 matches at 9 bases. CDR1 MNHNY and CDR2 SVGAGI come from the germline V gene (reference sequence). The J segment lost 4 bases and the V segment lost 5 bases, leaving 9 bases of the junction unmatched. The length of the CDR3 is 15 residues.

This CDR3 is CASSTGDTDTQYF. CDR3 nucleotides: TGTGCCAGCTCGACGGGGGACACAGATACGCAGTATTTT. This chain connects TRBV11-3 to TRBJ2-3, with D possibly matching TRBD2 (6 bases). The germline gives CDR1 SGHNT, CDR2 YENEEA. Trimming took 8 bases from V and 2 from J, leaving 11 bases between them. The CDR3 has 13 amino acids. The complete variable domain, with remaining parts taken from reference TRBV11-3 and TRBJ2-3, reads EAGVVQSPRYKIIEKKQPVAFWCNPISGHNTLYWYLQNLGQGPELLIRYENEEAVDDSQLPKDRFSAERLKGVDSTLKIQPAELGDSAVYLCASSTGDTDTQYFGPGTRLTVL.

This clonotype was counted between two and nine times. The chain has TRBV6-2 or TRBV6-3 and TRBJ2-7, with no clear D. Germline V gene lookup returns CDR1 MNHEY and CDR2 SVGEGT. The CDR3 runs to 14 residues. V was cut by 2 bases and J by 3 bases, with 11 bases left in between. CDR3 DNA sequence: TGTGCCAGCAGTTACAGGCGGAACATCTACGAGCAGTACTTC. It is translated as CASSYRRNIYEQYF.

This clonotype came up many times. The chain is built from TRBV20-1 and TRBJ2-7; the D gene is possibly TRBD2 (5 bases). Trimming pared 0 bases from V and 2 bases from J, leaving 11 bases between. CDR3 length: 14 residues. The germline CDR1 and CDR2 sequences are DFQATT and SNEGSKA (reference sequence). The CDR3 coding sequence is TGCAGTGCTAGAGATGGCAGGACTCCCTACGAGCAGTACTTC. Amino acids: CSARDGRTPYEQYF.